This entry concerns a single TCR beta chain. Its target is unknown. CDR3 length: 15 amino acids. These data originate in a study of T cells expressing NK-cell markers. Study context: Cells sorted as CD3+CD56+NKG2C+, CD3+CD56+NKG2C- and CD3+CD56-NKG2C+ T cells supplied the TCR beta repertoires. Study-level points and caveats: No clear determination of HCMV specificity was made for expanded NKG2C+ T cell clones. In a group of about 6 donors, dominant NKG2C+ clonotypes represented about 1.0-7.5% of CD8+ T cells. For a few donors, these clonotypes were likewise the leading ones in the CD3+CD56-NKG2C+ fraction.

One entry per CDR3 protein, without DNA, is what TCRdb gives after re-calling the 5' RACE reads. This sample's table reports about 260,000 distinct CDR3 sequences. Sequenced material: blood T cells: a sorted CD56 or NKG2C T cell subset, CD4+ or CD8+ T cells, or bulk PBMC T cells (not recorded which). The chain combines TRBV23-1 with TRBJ1-5; TCRdb proposes TRBD1, but this gene call is untestable without DNA. TRBV23-1 is flagged as an ORF with uncertain function. This receptor was obtained from a woman between 18 and 70 years old in good health. This chain's CDR3 is CASIRDRVHNQPQHF.